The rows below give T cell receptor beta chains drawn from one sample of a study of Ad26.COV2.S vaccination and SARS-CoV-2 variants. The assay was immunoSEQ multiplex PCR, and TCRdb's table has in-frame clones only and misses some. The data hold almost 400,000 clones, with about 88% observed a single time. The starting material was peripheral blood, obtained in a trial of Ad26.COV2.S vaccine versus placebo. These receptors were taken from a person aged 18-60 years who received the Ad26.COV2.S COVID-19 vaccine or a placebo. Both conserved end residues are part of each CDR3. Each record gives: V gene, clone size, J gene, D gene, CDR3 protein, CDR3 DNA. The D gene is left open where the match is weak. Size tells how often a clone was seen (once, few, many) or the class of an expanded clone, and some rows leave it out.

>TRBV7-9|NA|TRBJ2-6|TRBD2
CASTAEPSGRMSSGANVLTF
TGTGCCAGCACCGCCGAACCTAGCGGGAGGATGAGCTCTGGGGCCAACGTCCTGACTTTC
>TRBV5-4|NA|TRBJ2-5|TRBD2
CASSLVGLAGGRQETQYF
TGTGCCAGCAGCTTGGTCGGACTAGCGGGAGGGAGGCAAGAGACCCAGTACTTC
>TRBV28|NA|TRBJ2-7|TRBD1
CASSFRDRESNEQYF
TGTGCCAGCAGTTTTAGGGACAGGGAGAGCAACGAGCAGTACTTC
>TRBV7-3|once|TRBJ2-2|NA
CASSTANTGELFF
TGTGCCAGCAGCACCGCGAACACCGGGGAGCTGTTTTTT
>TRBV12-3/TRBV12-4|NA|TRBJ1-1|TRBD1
CASSRTGNTEAFF
TGTGCCAGCAGCCGGACAGGGAACACTGAAGCTTTCTTT
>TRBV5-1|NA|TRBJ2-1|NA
CASSFEVGGNEQFF
TGCGCCAGCAGCTTTGAGGTTGGTGGAAATGAGCAGTTCTTC
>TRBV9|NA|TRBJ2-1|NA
CASSVRQGGWEQFF
TGTGCCAGCAGCGTACGACAGGGAGGATGGGAGCAGTTCTTC
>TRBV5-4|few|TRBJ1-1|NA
CASSLDPSRTEAFF
TGTGCCAGCAGCTTGGACCCGAGCAGGACTGAAGCTTTCTTT
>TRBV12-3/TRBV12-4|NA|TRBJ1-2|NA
CASSSRYLYTF
TGTGCCAGCAGCTCCCGCTACCTTTACACCTTC
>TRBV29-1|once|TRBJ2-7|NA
CSVAGVGGPTYEQYF
TGCAGCGTGGCCGGGGTCGGGGGGCCTACCTACGAGCAGTACTTC
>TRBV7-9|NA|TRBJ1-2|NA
CASSLAQGSYGYTF
TGTGCCAGCAGCTTAGCACAGGGATCCTATGGCTACACCTTC
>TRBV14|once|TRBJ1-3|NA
CASSQLSGNTIYF
TGTGCCAGCAGCCAATTGTCTGGAAACACCATATATTTT
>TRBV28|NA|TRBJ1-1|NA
CASSSLAGANTEAFF
TGTGCCAGCAGCTCCCTGGCAGGGGCGAACACTGAAGCTTTCTTT
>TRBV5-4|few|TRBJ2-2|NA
CASSEGGGRTGELFF
TGTGCCAGCAGTGAGGGCGGGGGCCGAACCGGGGAGCTGTTTTTT
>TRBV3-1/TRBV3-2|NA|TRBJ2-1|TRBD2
CASSPRGGLAGFGSYNEQFF
TGTGCCAGCAGCCCCCGGGGGGGACTAGCGGGGTTCGGATCCTACAATGAGCAGTTCTTC
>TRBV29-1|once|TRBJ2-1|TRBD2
CSVGPGRALDEQFF
TGCAGCGTTGGCCCCGGGAGGGCCCTCGATGAGCAGTTCTTC
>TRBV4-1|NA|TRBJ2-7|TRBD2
CASSQDGLEVQYF
TGCGCCAGCAGCCAAGACGGACTAGAGGTGCAGTACTTC